Sequencing of this T cell receptor beta chain was carried out in a study of neoadjuvant nivolumab and ipilimumab in lung cancer. This CDR3 spans 17 amino acids. Trimming took 4 bases from V and 6 from J, leaving 22 bases between them. CDR1 SGHNT and CDR2 YENEEA come from the germline V gene. Clones were read by immunoSEQ multiplex PCR, and TCRdb kept only the in-frame ones, dropping some. The sample gives more than 10,000 clones, under 70% of which show up once; 25% is in the top ten. The V and J genes are TRBV11-3 and TRBJ2-1; D is possibly TRBD1 or TRBD2 (7 bases each). The TCR comes from an adult with non-small cell lung cancer. The sample in question was peripheral blood, obtained after neoadjuvant nivolumab, alone or with ipilimumab, at or shortly before surgery. For the CDR3, the DNA is TGTGCCAGCAGCTCCAATAGGGGGGGACAGAAAGCCAATGAGCAGTTCTTC. Protein product: CASSSNRGGQKANEQFF.